Below are 20 T cell receptor beta chains sequenced from a single sample in a study of somatic mutations in cytotoxic T cells in rheumatoid arthritis. The repertoire was sequenced with immunoSEQ multiplex PCR; TCRdb's copy has only in-frame clones and lacks some. This sample carries 9,000 to 9,500 clones, 60% to 80% of them seen once, and the ten largest clones take about a third. Sequences were obtained from CD8+ T cells sorted from blood. The origin of the receptors is an adult with rheumatoid arthritis.

This clone was detected once. CDR3 loop: CASSLGQGITYNEQFF. DNA for the CDR3: TGTGCCAGCAGCCTAGGACAGGGGATCACCTACAATGAGCAGTTCTTC. This chain links TRBV11-2 with TRBJ2-1, with 9 bases that match TRBD1. V shed 5 bases and J 2 bases; nucleotides not matched to a gene: 7. There are 16 residues in the CDR3. CDR1 and CDR2 (germline): SGHAT, FQNNGV.

V usage is TRBV27 and J usage is TRBJ1-5; a possible D gene is TRBD1 (5 bases). Trimming took off 0 bases at V and 2 bases at J, with 8 bases between the two ends. Germline CDR1 MNHEY, CDR2 SMNVEV (reference sequence). This CDR3 comprises 15 residues. This chain's CDR3 is CASSLSGGRNQPQHF. In DNA form, the CDR3 reads TGTGCCAGCAGTTTATCCGGGGGACGCAATCAGCCCCAGCATTTT.

This chain joins TRBV5-4 and TRBJ2-5; 9 positions agree with TRBD1. The CDR3 runs 15 residues. Per the germline V gene, CDR1 is SGHNT and CDR2 is YYREEE (reference sequence). The ends lost 0 bases at V and 11 bases at J; junction bases unmatched: 11. The CDR3 DNA reads TGTGCCAGCAGCTTGGAAGGACAGGGGCGCAGAGAGCAGTACTTC. Its translation: CASSLEGQGRREQYF.

The rearrangement uses TRBV28 and TRBJ1-2; D unresolved. V was trimmed by 7 bases and J by 6 bases, leaving 18 bases between them. This CDR3 comprises 14 residues. The germline gives CDR1 MDHEN, CDR2 SYDVKM. The CDR3 loop reads CASTPQRLDDGYTF. CDR3 sequence (DNA): TGTGCCAGCACCCCACAGAGGCTTGACGATGGCTACACCTTC.

This clone was observed a few times. The V and J genes are TRBV5-1 and TRBJ2-7; D possibly corresponds to TRBD1 (6 bases). The V and J ends lost 2 bases and 3 bases respectively, with 18 bases between them. The CDR3 length is 16 residues. CDR1 SGHRS and CDR2 YFSETQ come from the germline V gene. CDR3 nucleotides: TGCGCCAGCAGCTTACCACCGGGACATGGAAACTACGAGCAGTACTTC. Protein sequence: CASSLPPGHGNYEQYF. The full variable domain, rest sourced from reference TRBV5-1 and TRBJ2-7, is KAGVTQTPRYLIKTRGQQVTLSCSPISGHRSVSWYQQTPGQGLQFLFEYFSETQRNKGNFPGRFSGRQFSNSRSEMNVSTLELGDSALYLCASSLPPGHGNYEQYFGPGTRLTVT.

In its sample, this clone was seen once. This rearrangement joins TRBV5-1 to TRBJ1-1, with a tentative D call TRBD1 (5 bases). Per the germline V gene, CDR1 is SGHRS and CDR2 is YFSETQ. V lost 3 bases and J lost 0, with 15 bases in between. The CDR3 has 16 amino acids. This CDR3 is CASSSGTYDLNTEAFF. In DNA form, the CDR3 reads TGCGCCAGCAGCTCCGGGACTTACGACCTGAACACTGAAGCTTTCTTT.

V gene TRBV27 combines with J gene TRBJ2-7; D unclear. This CDR3 is built from 15 residues. From germline, CDR1 is MNHEY and CDR2 SMNVEV (reference sequence). Trimming removed 0 bases at V and 2 bases at J, with 11 bases between. The CDR3 region is CASSLSTDLAYEQYF. The DNA for the CDR3 is TGTGCCAGCAGTTTATCGACGGACCTAGCCTACGAGCAGTACTTC.

The chain employs TRBV2 and TRBJ2-3, with 7 bases that match TRBD2. V lost 1 base and J lost 5; bases outside the gene matches: 12. This CDR3 has 17 amino acids. Germline CDR1 is SNHLY and CDR2 is FYNNEI. CDR3 coding DNA: TGTGCCAGCAGTGAAGTACTGCGGGCTAGCGGCCAAGATACGCAGTATTTT. As protein: CASSEVLRASGQDTQYF.

This clone was observed once. The rearrangement links TRBV29-1 to TRBJ1-1; D unresolved. The germline gives CDR1 SQVTM, CDR2 ANQGSEA. The CDR3 has 13 residues. The V and J ends lost 1 base and 7 bases respectively, with 13 bases between them. This chain's CDR3 is CSVEGQVSFEAFF. CDR3 in DNA: TGCAGCGTTGAAGGGCAGGTGTCGTTTGAAGCTTTCTTT.

This clone was counted once. The rearrangement uses TRBV28 and TRBJ1-3, with no clear D. Deletions cut 8 bases from V and 1 base from J, with 12 bases between. The CDR3 totals 14 residues. Germline V gives CDR1 MDHEN, CDR2 SYDVKM. CDR3 loop: CASGLVGSGNTIYF. The CDR3 DNA reads as TGTGCCAGCGGCCTCGTAGGGTCTGGAAACACCATATATTTT.

The chain combines TRBV19 with TRBJ1-1; 7 bases map to TRBD1. CDR1 LNHDA and CDR2 SQIVND come from the germline V gene (reference sequence). V was clipped by 7 bases and J by 0 bases; unmatched bases: 5. The CDR3 is made up of 14 amino acids. DNA for the CDR3: TGTGCCAGTACCACGACAGGGTTGAACACTGAAGCTTTCTTT. Its translation is CASTTTGLNTEAFF.

In its sample, this clone was seen once. The chain links TRBV6-4 to TRBJ2-2, with unresolved D. V gave up 2 bases and J gave up 1 base, with 8 bases separating them. CDR3 length: 15 amino acids. Germline V lookup: CDR1 MRHNA, CDR2 SNTAGT. The CDR3 region is CASSDTGLNTGELFF. The CDR3 DNA is TGTGCCAGCAGTGACACGGGCCTGAACACCGGGGAGCTGTTTTTT.

V usage is TRBV6-5 and J usage is TRBJ2-2, with D unresolved. Germline V gene data show CDR1 as MNHEY and CDR2 as SVGAGI. Trimming removed 6 bases at V and 6 bases at J, with 17 bases between. The CDR3 spans 15 residues. CDR3 in DNA: TGTGCCAGCAGCCACTCCAAAGGGATCCCCGGGGAGCTGTTTTTT. Translated, it gives CASSHSKGIPGELFF.

The chain is built from TRBV27 and TRBJ2-7; TRBD1 is a possible D gene (6 bases). The CDR3 extends over 13 amino acids. Germline CDR1 is MNHEY and CDR2 is SMNVEV (reference sequence). V was clipped by 1 base and J by 4 bases, with 8 bases between them. As DNA, the CDR3 is TGTGCCAGCAGTTTATTAGGGGGTTACGAGCAGTACTTC. This codes for CASSLLGGYEQYF.

This chain connects TRBV30 to TRBJ2-7; 9 bases match TRBD2. This CDR3 contains 13 residues. The junction had 4 bases not matched to a gene; V was cut back by 2 bases and J by 5 bases. Germline CDR1 reads GTSNPN; CDR2 reads SVGIG (reference sequence). The CDR3 loop is CAWSIGTSNEQYF. As DNA, the CDR3 is TGTGCCTGGAGTATCGGGACTAGCAACGAGCAGTACTTC.

The rearrangement joins TRBV5-1 to TRBJ2-1; no clear D. The CDR3 is made up of 12 amino acids. The germline CDR1 and CDR2 sequences are SGHRS and YFSETQ. V lost 1 base and J 5 bases, leaving 4 bases between the germline ends. The CDR3, as DNA: TGCGCCAGCAGCTTGTGGGACAATGAGCAGTTCTTC. Its translation is CASSLWDNEQFF.

The chain is built from TRBV7-2 and TRBJ1-2; TRBD1 aligns across 10 bases. The CDR3 consists of 16 residues. From germline, CDR1 is SGHTA and CDR2 FQGNSA. J lost 3 bases, V lost 4 bases, and 8 bases had no gene match. Here the CDR3 reads CASSSGQGPVHYGYTF. The CDR3 DNA sequence: TGTGCCAGCAGCTCGGGACAGGGGCCGGTTCACTATGGCTACACCTTC.

CDR3 nucleotides: TGCGCCAGCAGCCAAGGTGGGGGGGGCCACTACGAGCAGTACTTC. Translating it yields CASSQGGGGHYEQYF. The chain carries TRBV4-1 and TRBJ2-7; a possible D gene is TRBD2 (7 bases). V shed 1 base and J shed 3 bases, with 13 bases lying between them. The CDR3 loop spans 15 amino acids. The germline V gene encodes CDR1 MGHRA and CDR2 YSYEKL.

A few counts support this clone. This chain uses TRBV9 with TRBJ2-3, with TRBD1 as a possible D gene (6 bases). Deletions cut 4 bases from V and 6 bases from J, with 15 bases between. Germline CDR1 reads SGDLS; CDR2 reads YYNGEE. There are 14 residues in the CDR3. CDR3: CASSRGSGPDTQYF. CDR3 bases: TGTGCCAGCAGCAGGGGGAGTGGGCCGGATACGCAGTATTTT.

The chain links TRBV6-5 to TRBJ1-5; unclear D gene. The ends were cut back, 4 bases at V and 4 bases at J, with 11 bases in the middle. CDR3 size: 14 residues. Germline CDR1 and CDR2: MNHEY and SVGAGI. CDR3 bases: TGTGCCAGCAGTTGGTCGCCGGGAAATCAGCCCCAGCATTTT. Translated: CASSWSPGNQPQHF.